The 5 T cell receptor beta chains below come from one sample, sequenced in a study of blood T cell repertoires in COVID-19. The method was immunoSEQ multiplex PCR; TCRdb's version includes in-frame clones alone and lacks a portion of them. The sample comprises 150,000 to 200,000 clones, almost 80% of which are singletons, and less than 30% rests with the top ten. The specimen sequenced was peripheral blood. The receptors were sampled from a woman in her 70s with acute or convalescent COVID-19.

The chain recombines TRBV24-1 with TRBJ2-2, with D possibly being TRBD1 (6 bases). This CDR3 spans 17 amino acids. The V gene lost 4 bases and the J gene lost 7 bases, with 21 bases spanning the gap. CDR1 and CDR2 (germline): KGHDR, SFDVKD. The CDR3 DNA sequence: TGTGCCACCAGTGAAACCGGGACACCTAACTCTGTCGGGGAGCTGTTTTTT. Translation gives CATSETGTPNSVGELFF.

The CDR3 coding sequence is TGTGCCAGCAGCACAAGACAGGACTCGAACACCGGGGAGCTGTTTTTT. Residues: CASSTRQDSNTGELFF. V and J are TRBV13 and TRBJ2-2; D possibly corresponds to TRBD1 (6 bases). Germline assignment: CDR1 PRHDT and CDR2 FYEKMQ (reference sequence). The V and J ends lost 5 bases and 0 bases respectively, with 13 bases between them. The CDR3 length is 16 residues.

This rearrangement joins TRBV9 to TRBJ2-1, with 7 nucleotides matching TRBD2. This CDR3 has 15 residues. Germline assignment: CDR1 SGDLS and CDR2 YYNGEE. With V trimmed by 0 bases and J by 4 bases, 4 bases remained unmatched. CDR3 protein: CASSVGGRPYNEQFF. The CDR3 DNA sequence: TGTGCCAGCAGCGTAGGCGGGAGACCTTACAATGAGCAGTTCTTC.

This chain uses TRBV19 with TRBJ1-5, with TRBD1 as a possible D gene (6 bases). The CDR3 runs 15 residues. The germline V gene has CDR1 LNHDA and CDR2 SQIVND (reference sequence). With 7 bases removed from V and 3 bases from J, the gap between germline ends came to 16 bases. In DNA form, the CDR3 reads TGTGCCAGTATGACAGGCAGCGAAATCAATCAGCCCCAGCATTTT. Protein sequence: CASMTGSEINQPQHF.

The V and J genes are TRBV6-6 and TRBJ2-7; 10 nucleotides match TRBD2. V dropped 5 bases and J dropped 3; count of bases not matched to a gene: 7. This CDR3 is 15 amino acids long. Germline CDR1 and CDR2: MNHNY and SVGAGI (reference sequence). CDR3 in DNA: TGTGCCAGCAGTCCTTCAGCGGGAGGGAGCTACGAGCAGTACTTC. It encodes CASSPSAGGSYEQYF.